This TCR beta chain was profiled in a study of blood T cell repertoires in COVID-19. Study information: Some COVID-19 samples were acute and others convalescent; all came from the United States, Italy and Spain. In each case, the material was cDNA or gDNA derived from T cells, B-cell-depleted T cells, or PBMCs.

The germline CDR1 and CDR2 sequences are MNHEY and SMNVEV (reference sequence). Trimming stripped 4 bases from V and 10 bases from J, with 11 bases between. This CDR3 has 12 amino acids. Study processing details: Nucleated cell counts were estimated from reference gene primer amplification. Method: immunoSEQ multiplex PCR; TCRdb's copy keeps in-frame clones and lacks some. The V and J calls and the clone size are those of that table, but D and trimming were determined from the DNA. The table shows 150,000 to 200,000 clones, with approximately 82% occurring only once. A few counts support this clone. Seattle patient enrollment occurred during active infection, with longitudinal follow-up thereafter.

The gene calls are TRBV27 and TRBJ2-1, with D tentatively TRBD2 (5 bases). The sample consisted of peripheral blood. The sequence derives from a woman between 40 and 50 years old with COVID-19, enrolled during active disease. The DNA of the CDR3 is TGTGCCAGCAGTTCCCTGACGGGGGAGCAGTTCTTC. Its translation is CASSSLTGEQFF.